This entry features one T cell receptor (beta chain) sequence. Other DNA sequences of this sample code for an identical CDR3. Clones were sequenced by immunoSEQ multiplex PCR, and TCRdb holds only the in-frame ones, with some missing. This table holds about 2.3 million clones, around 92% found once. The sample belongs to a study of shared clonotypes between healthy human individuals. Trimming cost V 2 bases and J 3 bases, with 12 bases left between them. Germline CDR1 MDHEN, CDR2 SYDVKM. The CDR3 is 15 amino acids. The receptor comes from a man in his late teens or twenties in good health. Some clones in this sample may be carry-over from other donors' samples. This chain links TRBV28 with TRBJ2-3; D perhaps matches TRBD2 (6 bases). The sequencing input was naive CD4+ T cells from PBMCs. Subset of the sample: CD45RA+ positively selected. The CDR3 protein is CASSLGGIGTDTQYF. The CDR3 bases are TGTGCCAGCAGTTTAGGCGGGATCGGAACAGATACGCAGTATTTT.